These 16 T cell receptor beta chains were all obtained from the same sample, sequenced in a study of vaccination effects on CD4 cells after COVID-19. These receptors have no known antigen. The assay was immunoSEQ multiplex PCR, and TCRdb's table has in-frame clones only and misses some. The data show tens of thousands of clones, 69% seen once. Sequencing was preceded by expansion of antigen-specific CD4+ T cells with viral peptide pools in the ViraFEST assay. Culture proceeded for 10 days, and CD4+ T cells were then isolated. PCR confirmed that the person was infected with SARS-CoV-2 between March and December 2020. Sequenced here: CD4+ T cells from PBMCs cultured with SARS-CoV-2 spike peptides, sampled before COVID-19 vaccination. These TCRs come from a human donor who had a prior SARS-CoV-2 infection.

This clone was seen just once. This chain links TRBV21-1 with TRBJ1-1. TRBV21-1 is a pseudogene segment. The CDR3 has 14 residues. The CDR3 region has the DNA TGTGCCAGCAGCAAAAGGTTGGTTAACACTGAAGCTTTCTTT. Amino acids: CASSKRLVNTEAFF.

The rearrangement links TRBV2 to TRBJ2-7, with D perhaps given as TRBD1 or TRBD2 (5 bases each). CDR3 length: 16 residues. Trimming cost V 7 bases and J 6 bases, with 25 bases left between them. Germline CDR1 is SNHLY and CDR2 is FYNNEI. The CDR3 sequence: CASTESPPGLRGEQYF. CDR3 nucleotides: TGTGCCAGCACCGAATCCCCGCCAGGACTGAGGGGCGAGCAGTACTTC.

In this sample, this clone is medium-sized. The J gene is TRBJ1-2, the V gene TRBV6-5; 9 bases are a match to TRBD1. The CDR3 totals 15 residues. Germline CDR1 reads MNHEY; CDR2 reads SVGAGI. The V segment lost 0 bases and the J segment 4 bases; nucleotides outside the gene matches: 3. This chain's CDR3 is CASSYSTGGLYGYTF. CDR3 DNA sequence: TGTGCCAGCAGTTACTCTACAGGGGGCCTCTATGGCTACACCTTC.

V is TRBV5-8 and J is TRBJ2-5; the D call may be TRBD1 or TRBD2 (6 bases each). The CDR3 covers 15 residues. V dropped 4 bases and J dropped 5 bases, with 18 bases sitting between them. Germline CDR1 SGHTS, CDR2 YDEGEE. CDR3 DNA: TGTGCCAGCAGCCTAGGGGGGAGGAGTTGGGAGACCCAGTACTTC. Protein product: CASSLGGRSWETQYF.

This clone was seen only once. The chain carries TRBV4-3 and TRBJ1-4; 8 bases are a match to TRBD1. V gave up 4 bases and J gave up 2 bases; unmatched junction bases: 15. In germline, CDR1 is LGHNA, CDR2 YSLEER. The CDR3 length is 19 residues. The CDR3 DNA is TGCGCCAGCAGCCTTAGAAGCGGCAGGGGGCTCGGGACTAATGAAAAACTGTTTTTT. It translates to CASSLRSGRGLGTNEKLFF.

The chain carries TRBV5-4 and TRBJ2-7; 11 nucleotides align to TRBD2. Germline CDR1 is SGHNT and CDR2 is YYREEE (reference sequence). The CDR3 runs to 17 residues. V gave up 4 bases and J gave up 4 bases; unmatched junction bases: 13. For the CDR3, the DNA is TGTGCCAGCAGCCAGGGCACTAGCGGGGGCCCTTGGTACGAGCAGTACTTC. This translates into CASSQGTSGGPWYEQYF.

The rearrangement uses TRBV11-3 and TRBJ2-7, with D uncertain. CDR3 size: 14 residues. V lost 1 base, J lost 5 bases, and 12 bases lay in between. The germline gives CDR1 SGHNT, CDR2 YENEEA. The CDR3 region is CASSLASVSHEQYF. For the CDR3, the DNA is TGTGCCAGCAGCTTAGCTTCCGTGAGCCACGAGCAGTACTTC.

The gene calls are TRBV7-3 and TRBJ2-1; 8 bases line up with TRBD2. Trimming cost V 2 bases and J 8 bases; bases outside gene matches: 8. Germline lookup yields CDR1 SGHTA and CDR2 FQGTGA. The CDR3 covers 15 residues. In nucleotides, the CDR3 is TGTGCCAGCAGCTTAGGTAGCGGGATTGGAGATGAGCAGTTCTTC. Its protein is CASSLGSGIGDEQFF.

This chain connects TRBV5-4 to TRBJ2-7; the match to TRBD1 covers 10 bases. The CDR3 contains 17 residues. Per the germline V gene, CDR1 is SGHNT and CDR2 is YYREEE (reference sequence). The trim removed 6 bases at V and 1 base at J, leaving 13 bases unmatched. The CDR3 coding sequence is TGTGCCAGCACCGAATCCCCCGGGACAGGGGCTTCCTACGAGCAGTACTTC. Translated, it gives CASTESPGTGASYEQYF.

This chain uses TRBV3-1 (or the pseudogene TRBV3-2) with TRBJ2-5; 8 bases map to TRBD2. The CDR3 loop spans 14 amino acids. J gave up 5 bases and V 2 bases, and 4 bases lay outside the gene matches. CDR1 and CDR2 (germline): LGHDT, YNNKEL (reference sequence). CDR3 coding DNA: TGTGCCAGCAGCCAAAGCGGGGGCGGGGAGACCCAGTACTTC. Translation gives CASSQSGGGETQYF.

The chain has TRBV11-3 and TRBJ2-7; D possibly corresponds to TRBD2 (7 bases). This CDR3 spans 15 amino acids. Trimming took 4 bases from V and 0 from J, leaving 13 bases between them. Germline V lookup: CDR1 SGHNT, CDR2 YENEEA. The CDR3 protein is CASSSPGGYSYEQYF. In DNA form, the CDR3 reads TGTGCCAGCAGCTCCCCGGGGGGCTACTCCTACGAGCAGTACTTC. Full variable domain (rest looked up from reference TRBV11-3 and TRBJ2-7): EAGVVQSPRYKIIEKKQPVAFWCNPISGHNTLYWYLQNLGQGPELLIRYENEEAVDDSQLPKDRFSAERLKGVDSTLKIQPAELGDSAVYLCASSSPGGYSYEQYFGPGTRLTVT.

The rearrangement joins TRBV7-9 to TRBJ2-3; D possibly corresponds to TRBD2 (6 bases). Trimming removed 7 bases from V and 3 bases from J, with 20 bases in between. The CDR3 is 16 residues long. In germline, CDR1 is SEHNR, CDR2 FQNEAQ (reference sequence). CDR3 in amino acids: CASTIVGWGETDTQYF. CDR3 DNA: TGTGCCAGCACCATTGTAGGCTGGGGGGAGACAGATACGCAGTATTTT.

The chain uses TRBV3-1 (or the pseudogene TRBV3-2) and TRBJ2-3; the D is unclear. V shed 0 bases and J shed 2 bases, with 6 bases lying between them. CDR1 and CDR2 from the germline V gene are LGHDT and YNNKEL (reference sequence). CDR3 length: 14 amino acids. The CDR3: CASSQEGFTDTQYF. CDR3 coding DNA: TGTGCCAGCAGCCAAGAAGGTTTCACAGATACGCAGTATTTT.

This CDR3 reads CASSKTGTSGRNEQFF. In DNA form, the CDR3 reads TGTGCCAGCAGCAAGACCGGGACTAGCGGCAGGAATGAGCAGTTCTTC. This chain uses TRBV3-1 (or the pseudogene TRBV3-2) with TRBJ2-1; TRBD2 matches at 11 bases. J gave up 7 bases and V 5 bases, and 10 bases lay outside the gene matches. This CDR3 region has 16 residues. Per germline, CDR1 LGHDT and CDR2 YNNKEL (reference sequence).

This clone occurred a few times. The V call is TRBV27, the J call TRBJ2-2, with TRBD2 as a possible D gene (7 bases). Trimming took 8 bases from V and 1 from J, leaving 20 bases between them. Germline values: CDR1 MNHEY, CDR2 SMNVEV (reference sequence). The CDR3 is 17 amino acids. The CDR3 sequence: CASGTQVVAGNTGELFF. DNA for the CDR3: TGTGCCAGCGGGACACAGGTGGTAGCGGGGAACACCGGGGAGCTGTTTTTT.

This clone has just one count. The chain joins TRBV29-1 to TRBJ1-1; maybe TRBD1 (5 bases). The CDR3 covers 13 residues. Germline V lookup: CDR1 SQVTM, CDR2 ANQGSEA. V lost 6 bases, J lost 2 bases, and 13 bases lay in between. The CDR3 nucleotides are TGCAGCGTCTCGGGACCAGTTAACACTGAAGCTTTCTTT. Residues: CSVSGPVNTEAFF. The entire variable domain, with the rest obtained from reference TRBV29-1 and TRBJ1-1, is as follows: SAVISQKPSRDICQRGTSLTIQCQVDSQVTMMFWYRQQPGQSLTLIATANQGSEATYESGFVIDKFPISRPNLTFSTLTVSNMSPEDSSIYLCSVSGPVNTEAFFGQGTRLTVV.